The clone carrying this T cell receptor beta chain rates as medium-sized (0.01 to 0.1%). Its antigen is unidentified. The iRepertoire nested amplicon-rescue multiplex PCR amplified TCR alpha and beta CDR3s from RNA. Input was roughly 85-450 ng of tissue mRNA or PBMC total RNA. From the multiplex PCR reads, TCRdb called clonotypes with MiXCR, one entry per CDR3 protein. Of about 130,000 distinct CDR3 sequences detected, around 25% appear once; the ten largest clones hold over 25%. The CDR3 has 14 amino acids. Trimming at V came to 5 bases and at J to 6 bases, leaving 7 bases not matched to a gene. CDR1 MGHRA and CDR2 YSYEKL come from the germline V gene. This sample is part of a study of glioma-infiltrating T cells. Whole-study findings and limits: Tissue-blood divergence was below expectation in non-neoplastic patients, above in gliomas.

The source material was glioma tissue, nonneoplastic brain tissue, or PBMCs (not recorded which). This rearrangement joins TRBV4-1 to TRBJ1-1; 9 nucleotides agree with TRBD1. The clonotype was recovered from a human donor with low-grade glioma or glioblastoma, undergoing nonglioma brain surgery, or in good health (not recorded which). Here the CDR3 reads CASSSHRGRAEAFF. The DNA of the CDR3 is TGCGCCAGCAGCTCGCACAGGGGGCGAGCTGAAGCTTTCTTT.